This is a list of T cell receptor beta chains from one sample in a study of blood T cell repertoires in COVID-19. This table comes from immunoSEQ multiplex PCR, and its TCRdb copy is limited to in-frame clones, with some not included. The profile shows hundreds of thousands of clones, 88% of them singletons. The specimen sequenced was peripheral blood. These receptors came from a human donor in a cohort sampled during active COVID-19. Both conserved end residues are part of each CDR3. A D gene is named only where the DNA matches it firmly. The size of a clone is reported for some rows only, either as once, few or many, or as a class for expanded clones.

j_gene | d_gene | v_gene | abundance | CDR3nt | CDR3aa
TRBJ1-3 | TRBD1 | TRBV7-9 | - | TGTGCCAGCAGCTCGTCCGGGACAGGGCCGTTCTCTGGAAACACCATATATTTT | CASSSSGTGPFSGNTIYF
TRBJ1-1 | - | TRBV6-2/TRBV6-3 | - | TGTGCCAGCAGTTATGGACACCTGAACACTGAAGCTTTCTTT | CASSYGHLNTEAFF
TRBJ2-7 | TRBD2 | TRBV28 | - | TGTGCCAGCAGTATAACTAGCGGGAGGGACGAGCAGTACTTC | CASSITSGRDEQYF
TRBJ2-3 | TRBD1 | TRBV7-8 | - | TGTGCCAGCAGCTTAGTAACGGGACAGCCGACAGATACGCAGTATTTT | CASSLVTGQPTDTQYF
TRBJ2-4 | TRBD2 | TRBV14 | - | TGTGCCAGCAGCCCGGGACTAGCAACGAACATTCAGTACTTC | CASSPGLATNIQYF
TRBJ2-1 | - | TRBV10-1 | - | TGCGCCAGCAGTGGTAGGGGGGACAGTATGTTCAATGAGCAGTTCTTC | CASSGRGDSMFNEQFF
TRBJ2-7 | TRBD1 | TRBV5-6 | - | TGTGCCAGCAGCTGGGGGACAGGGGGCCCATACTACGAGCAGTACTTC | CASSWGTGGPYYEQYF
TRBJ2-7 | - | TRBV28 | - | TGTGCCAGCAGTTCACTAGCCGTTTCCTACGAGCAGTACTTC | CASSSLAVSYEQYF
TRBJ1-3 | TRBD1 | TRBV25-1 | - | TGTGCCAGCAGTGTCCATTCTACAGGGGGCTCTGGAAACACCATATATTTT | CASSVHSTGGSGNTIYF
TRBJ2-2 | TRBD2 | TRBV3-1/TRBV3-2 | - | TGTGCCAGCAGGCCGCGGGAGAGGGCCGGGGAGCTGTTTTTT | CASRPRERAGELFF
TRBJ1-1 | TRBD1 | TRBV27 | - | TGTGCCAGCAGTTTACAGGGGGGCAGGACTGAAGCTTTCTTT | CASSLQGGRTEAFF
TRBJ2-7 | - | TRBV5-4 | - | TGTGCCAGCAGCCCGAGCTCCTACGAGCAGTACTTC | CASSPSSYEQYF
TRBJ2-7 | - | TRBV5-6 | - | TGTGCCAGCAGCTTGGCTTTGGGGGGCTCCTACGAGCAGTACTTC | CASSLALGGSYEQYF
TRBJ1-5 | - | TRBV10-1 | - | TGCGCCGTGGTTACCGGGACATTACACCTTAGCAATCAGCCCCAGCATTTT | CAVVTGTLHLSNQPQHF
TRBJ2-7 | TRBD2 | TRBV11-2 | - | TGTGCCAGCAGCGCGGGAGCGGGCCAGCAAATCTACGAGCAGTACTTC | CASSAGAGQQIYEQYF
TRBJ1-2 | TRBD1 | TRBV27 | - | TGTGCCAGCAGCCGGACGCCTGAAGGGGGCAACTATGGCTACACCTTC | CASSRTPEGGNYGYTF
TRBJ1-5 | - | TRBV6-6 | - | TGTGCCAGCAGGGGAGAGGGTCAGCCCCAGCATTTT | CASRGEGQPQHF
TRBJ2-1 | TRBD1 | TRBV10-3 | - | TGTGCCATCAGAGCCTACAGGGGGAAGGATAAATACAATGAGCAGTTCTTC | CAIRAYRGKDKYNEQFF
TRBJ1-2 | - | TRBV5-4 | - | TGTGCCAGCAGCCGCGACGGGAACTATGGCTACACCTTC | CASSRDGNYGYTF
TRBJ1-2 | - | TRBV30 | - | TGTGCCTGGAGTGGGGCCCCAGGTCCTCATGGCTACACCTTC | CAWSGAPGPHGYTF
TRBJ2-7 | TRBD2 | TRBV5-4 | - | TGTGCCAGCAGCCCCCGAGGACTAGCGGGGACGACCCACGAGCAGTACTTC | CASSPRGLAGTTHEQYF
TRBJ1-1 | - | TRBV5-4 | - | TGTGCCAGCACCCGCTTCGGACAGATGAACACTGAAGCTTTCTTT | CASTRFGQMNTEAFF
TRBJ1-5 | - | TRBV28 | - | TGTGCCAGCAGTTTCACTCAGGGGTTAGATCAGCCCCAGCATTTT | CASSFTQGLDQPQHF
TRBJ2-1 | TRBD2 | TRBV6-5 | - | TGTGCCAGCAGTTCCCCTCGAATACTAGCGGGGGCTGAGCAGTTCTTC | CASSSPRILAGAEQFF
TRBJ2-1 | - | TRBV7-8 | once | TGTGCCAGCATTGACGGGGGGCCCCCCTACAATGAGCAGTTCTTC | CASIDGGPPYNEQFF
TRBJ1-1 | - | TRBV7-9 | - | TGTGCGAGCAGTAGGGGGAACACTGAAGCTTTCTTT | CASSRGNTEAFF
TRBJ2-4 | - | TRBV18 | once | TGTGCCAGCTCACCGACACTCTTAGTAGCCAAAAACATTCAGTACTTC | CASSPTLLVAKNIQYF
TRBJ1-1 | - | TRBV5-1 | - | TGCGCCAGCAGCTCCGCGGGGGACACTGAAGCTTTCTTT | CASSSAGDTEAFF
TRBJ1-1 | - | TRBV11-2 | - | TGTGCCAGCAGCTTAGAGGCGACATCGAACACTGAAGCTTTCTTT | CASSLEATSNTEAFF
TRBJ2-3 | - | TRBV6-2/TRBV6-3 | - | TGTGCCAGCAGTTCCGTAGGTGGAAGGCGGCATACGCAGTATTTT | CASSSVGGRRHTQYF
TRBJ1-2 | TRBD1 | TRBV9 | - | TGTGCCAGCAGCGCGAGCACGACAGGGAATTTCCTCTATGGCTACACCTTC | CASSASTTGNFLYGYTF
TRBJ2-3 | - | TRBV9 | - | TGTGCCAGCAGCGTAGACGCGGCGACAGATACGCAGTATTTT | CASSVDAATDTQYF
TRBJ2-7 | TRBD2 | TRBV10-3 | - | TGTGCCATCAGTGAGGTAGCGGGGGGGCATCCTGAGCAGTACTTC | CAISEVAGGHPEQYF
TRBJ1-2 | - | TRBV3-1/TRBV3-2 | - | TGTGCCAGCAGCCAGGGGGGAATAGCTAACTATGGCTACACCTTC | CASSQGGIANYGYTF
TRBJ2-7 | TRBD2 | TRBV5-4 | - | TGTGCCAGCAGCATCGGACTAGCGGACCCCTACGAGCAGTACTTC | CASSIGLADPYEQYF
TRBJ1-3 | - | TRBV4-3 | - | TGCGCCAGCAGCCACGAGGGTGCCTCCTCTGGAAACACCATATATTTT | CASSHEGASSGNTIYF
TRBJ1-3 | - | TRBV6-4 | - | TGTGCCACCCCCCCCCTAGGAAACACCATATATTTT | CATPPLGNTIYF
TRBJ2-7 | - | TRBV4-3 | - | TGCGCCAGCAGCCAAGGCTTTCAAGGGGCCCACGAGCAGTACTTC | CASSQGFQGAHEQYF
TRBJ2-7 | - | TRBV28 | once | TGTGCCAGCAGTCGACTAGCCTACGAGCAGTACTTC | CASSRLAYEQYF
TRBJ1-3 | - | TRBV7-9 | - | TGTGCCAGCAGCTTAGAGATAGCCTCTGGAAACACCATATATTTT | CASSLEIASGNTIYF
TRBJ2-1 | - | TRBV7-9 | - | TGTGCCAGCAGCTTAGATCGAGGGCAGTTCTTC | CASSLDRGQFF
TRBJ1-1 | TRBD1 | TRBV5-5 | - | TGTGCCAGCAGCTGCCAGGACAGGATTAGGAACACTGAAGCTTTCTTT | CASSCQDRIRNTEAFF
TRBJ2-7 | TRBD1 | TRBV18 | - | TGTGCCAGCTCACTAAGGGGGCGCAACGAGCAGTACTTC | CASSLRGRNEQYF
TRBJ1-1 | - | TRBV10-3 | - | TGTGCCATCAGTGGGGCCATGAACACTGAAGCTTTCTTT | CAISGAMNTEAFF
TRBJ2-7 | - | TRBV27 | - | TGTGCCAGCAGTTTATCGCCCCTCAGGACAGTATCCTACGAGCAGTACTTC | CASSLSPLRTVSYEQYF
TRBJ2-7 | TRBD1 | TRBV2 | - | TGTGCCAGCAGTGACGGGACAGGAACCTACGAGCAGTACTTC | CASSDGTGTYEQYF
TRBJ2-1 | TRBD1 | TRBV4-3 | - | TGCGCCAGCAGCCATGGACAGGGCGAAGTCTTC | CASSHGQGEVF
TRBJ2-1 | - | TRBV6-6 | - | TGTGCCAGCAGTCCCGGACGGGGGCAGTTCTTC | CASSPGRGQFF
TRBJ1-3 | - | TRBV19 | - | TGTGCCAGTAGTATAAGGCGGGGGAACTCTGGAAACACCATATATTTT | CASSIRRGNSGNTIYF
TRBJ2-7 | - | TRBV11-2 | once | TGTGCCAGCAGCCCCAGAAACGAGCAGTACTTC | CASSPRNEQYF